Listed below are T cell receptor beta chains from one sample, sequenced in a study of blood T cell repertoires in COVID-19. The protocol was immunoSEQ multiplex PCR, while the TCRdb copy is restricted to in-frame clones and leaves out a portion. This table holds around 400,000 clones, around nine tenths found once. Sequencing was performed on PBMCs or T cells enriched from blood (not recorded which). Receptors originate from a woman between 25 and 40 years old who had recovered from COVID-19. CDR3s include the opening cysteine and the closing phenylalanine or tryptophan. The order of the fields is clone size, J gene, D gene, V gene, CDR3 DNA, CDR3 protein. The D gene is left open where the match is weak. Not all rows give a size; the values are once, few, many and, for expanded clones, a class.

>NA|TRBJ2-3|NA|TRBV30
TGTGCCTGGAATCCCGGGACACTGGGGACAGATACGCAGTATTTT
CAWNPGTLGTDTQYF
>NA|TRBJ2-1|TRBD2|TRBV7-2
TGTGCCAGCAGCTTACAGTCTGCGGGGGGGCCTGCGCATGAGCAGTTCTTC
CASSLQSAGGPAHEQFF
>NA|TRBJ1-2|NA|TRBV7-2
TGTGCCAGCAGCCATTATACAGACAACTATGGCTACACCTTC
CASSHYTDNYGYTF
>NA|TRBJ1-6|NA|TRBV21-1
TGTGCCACCGTACCTGGGAGTTCCGATTTGTCACCCCTCCACTTT
CATVPGSSDLSPLHF
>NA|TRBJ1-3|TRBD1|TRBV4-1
TGCGCCAGCAGCCAGGACAGGGGCTCTGGAAACACCATATATTTT
CASSQDRGSGNTIYF
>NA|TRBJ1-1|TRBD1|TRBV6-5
TGTGCCAGCAGTTACTTCGACAGGGGAGGGACTGAAGCTTTCTTT
CASSYFDRGGTEAFF
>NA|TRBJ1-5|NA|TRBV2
TGTGCCAGCAGGAACACAGTCGCGGGTTCCCTCCTACACAATCAGCCCCAGCATTTT
CASRNTVAGSLLHNQPQHF
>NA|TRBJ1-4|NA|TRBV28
TGTGCCAGCAGCTCCGGAGGAACAACTAATGAAAAACTGTTTTTT
CASSSGGTTNEKLFF
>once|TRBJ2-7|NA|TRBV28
TGTGCCAGCATAAGTGGCATTCACTACGAGCAGTACTTC
CASISGIHYEQYF
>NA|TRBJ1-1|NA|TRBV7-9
TGTGCCAGCAGCCTCCGGACGGGAAACACTGAAGCTTTCTTT
CASSLRTGNTEAFF
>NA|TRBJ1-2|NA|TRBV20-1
TGCAGTGCTAGAGAGCGCCTGGGCTACACCTTC
CSARERLGYTF
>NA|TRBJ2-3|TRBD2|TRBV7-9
TGTGCCAGCGGAGAGGAGGCTAGCGGGGGCCGGAGCACAGATACGCAGTATTTT
CASGEEASGGRSTDTQYF
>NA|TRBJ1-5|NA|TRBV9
TGTGCCAGCAGCGTAGACGGTAGCAATCAGCCCCAGCATTTT
CASSVDGSNQPQHF
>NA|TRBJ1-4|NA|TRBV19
TGTGCCAGTAGTCTGGCTGCTGGAGGTAGGGAAAAACTGTTTTTT
CASSLAAGGREKLFF
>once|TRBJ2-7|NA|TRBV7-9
TGTGCCAGCGGAAACAGGGACCTTACCTCCTACGAGCAGTACTTC
CASGNRDLTSYEQYF
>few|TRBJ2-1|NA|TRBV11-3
TGTGCCAGCAGCCCGCGGGGGCCTGGTCGGGGTGAGCAGTTCTTC
CASSPRGPGRGEQFF
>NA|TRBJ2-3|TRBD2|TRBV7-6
TGTGCCAGCAGCTTAGGACTAGCGGTGCCCACAGATACGCAGTATTTT
CASSLGLAVPTDTQYF
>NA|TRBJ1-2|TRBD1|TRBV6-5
TGTGCCAGCACACCTGGACAGGGGCTTTATGGCTACACCTTC
CASTPGQGLYGYTF
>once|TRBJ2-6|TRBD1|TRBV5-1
TGCGCCAGCAGCTTGGGGACAGGGAGCTTCTCTGGGGCCAACGTCCTGACTTTC
CASSLGTGSFSGANVLTF
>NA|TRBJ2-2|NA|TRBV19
TGTGCCAGTAGCGGTGTGGGGCTCTACACCGGGGAGCTGTTTTTT
CASSGVGLYTGELFF
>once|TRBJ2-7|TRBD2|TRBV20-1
TGCAGTGCTAGTCACATTCTAGCGGGGGGTCGTACCTACGAGCAGTACTTC
CSASHILAGGRTYEQYF
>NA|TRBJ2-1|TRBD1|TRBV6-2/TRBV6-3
TGTGCCAGCAGCCGTCAGGGGGATGAGCAGTTCTTC
CASSRQGDEQFF
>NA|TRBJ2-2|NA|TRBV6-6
TGTGCCAGCAGTAGACTGACAGACACCGGGGAGCTGTTTTTT
CASSRLTDTGELFF
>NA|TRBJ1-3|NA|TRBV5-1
TGCGCCAGCAGCTGGGGAGGTTCCGGAAACACCATATATTTT
CASSWGGSGNTIYF
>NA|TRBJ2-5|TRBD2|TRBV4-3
TGCGCCAGCAGCCAAGATTTTATCCTAGCGGGGCAAGAGACCCAGTACTTC
CASSQDFILAGQETQYF
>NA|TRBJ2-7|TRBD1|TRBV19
TGTGCCACCCGGACAGGGGGTTTGAACGAGCAGTACTTC
CATRTGGLNEQYF
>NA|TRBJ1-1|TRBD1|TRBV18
TGTGCCAGCTCACCCGGGACAGGGGGCGCGGGGGTGAACACTGAAGCTTTCTTT
CASSPGTGGAGVNTEAFF
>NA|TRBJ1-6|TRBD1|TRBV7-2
TGTGCCAGCAGCCCTGGGACAGGGTTAACACCCCTCCACTTT
CASSPGTGLTPLHF
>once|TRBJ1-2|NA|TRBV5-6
TGTGCCAGCAGCCCCAACCGGCTAGAGGGCTACACCTTC
CASSPNRLEGYTF
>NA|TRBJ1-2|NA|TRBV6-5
TGTGCCTCTCAAGACAGGCCACCCTCCTATGGCTACACCTTC
CASQDRPPSYGYTF
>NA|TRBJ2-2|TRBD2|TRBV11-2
TGTGCCAGCAGCTTAGATAAGGTAGCGGGACCCCTGGCGAACACCGGGGAGCTGTTTTTT
CASSLDKVAGPLANTGELFF
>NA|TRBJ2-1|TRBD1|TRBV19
TGTGCCAGTAGTACTTCGGGACAGGGACGGAATGAGCAGTTCTTC
CASSTSGQGRNEQFF
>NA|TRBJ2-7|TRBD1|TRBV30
TGTGCCTGGAGTTCCCCGTCGGGAGGGGACAGGGGACCCTACGAGCAGTACTTC
CAWSSPSGGDRGPYEQYF
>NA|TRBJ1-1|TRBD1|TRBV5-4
TGTGCCAGCAGGGAGGGACAGATGAGCACTGAAGCTTTCTTT
CASREGQMSTEAFF
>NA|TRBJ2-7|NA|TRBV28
TGTGCCAGCACCATGGACAGTGTGTACGAGCAGTACTTC
CASTMDSVYEQYF
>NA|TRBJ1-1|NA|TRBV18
TGTGCCAGCTCTCAGGGCGGAAACACTGAAGCTTTCTTT
CASSQGGNTEAFF
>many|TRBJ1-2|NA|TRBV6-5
TGTGCCAGCAGGTCGGCTAACTATGGCTACACCTTC
CASRSANYGYTF
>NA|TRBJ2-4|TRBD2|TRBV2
TGTGCCAGCAGTCCGACTAGCGGGGTTGCCAAAAACATTCAGTACTTC
CASSPTSGVAKNIQYF
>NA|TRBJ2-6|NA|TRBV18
TGTGCCAGTCATGACAGCTCTGGGGCCAACGTCCTGACTTTC
CASHDSSGANVLTF
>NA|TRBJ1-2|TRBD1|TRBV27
TGTGCCAGCAGTACCCGGGACAGATATGGCTACACCTTC
CASSTRDRYGYTF
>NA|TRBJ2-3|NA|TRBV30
TGTGCCTTTGTGACTGGCACAGATACGCAGTATTTT
CAFVTGTDTQYF
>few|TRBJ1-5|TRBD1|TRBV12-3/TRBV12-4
TGTGCCAGCGGACAGGGCGGCCAGCCCCAGCATTTT
CASGQGGQPQHF
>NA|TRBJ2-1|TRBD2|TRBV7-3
TGTGCCAGCAGCTTAAGGCCCCTAGCGGGAACGAATTACAATGAGCAGTTCTTC
CASSLRPLAGTNYNEQFF
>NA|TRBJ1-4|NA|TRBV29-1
TGCAGCGTAGTAGCAAGGGGTGAAAAACTGTTTTTT
CSVVARGEKLFF
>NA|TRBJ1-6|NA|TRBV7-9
TGTGCCAGCAGCGAGCCAGGGTCGGGTTCACCCCTCCACTTT
CASSEPGSGSPLHF
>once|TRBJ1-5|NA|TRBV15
TGTGCCACCCGGGACTCTCAGAATCAGCCCCAGCATTTT
CATRDSQNQPQHF
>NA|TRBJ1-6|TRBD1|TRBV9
TGTGCCAGCAGCGCCCGGGACAGGGACTCACCCCTCCACTTT
CASSARDRDSPLHF
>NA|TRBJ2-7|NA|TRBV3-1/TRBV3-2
TGTGCCAGCAGCCAAAGTGGGCAGGCTATTGACTTC
CASSQSGQAIDF
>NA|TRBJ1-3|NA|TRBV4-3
TGCGCCAGCAGCCAAATGGGCGCCGGAAACACCATATATTTT
CASSQMGAGNTIYF
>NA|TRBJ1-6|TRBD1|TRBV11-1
TGTGCCAGCAGCTTAGGGGACAGGGCGGGATCACCCCTCCACTTT
CASSLGDRAGSPLHF
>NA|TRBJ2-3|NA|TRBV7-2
TGTGCCAGCAGCTTATCCCCTGATACGCAGTATTTT
CASSLSPDTQYF
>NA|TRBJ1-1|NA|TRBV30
TGTGCCTTGGACGGGAGAGGAAACACTGAAGCTTTCTTT
CALDGRGNTEAFF
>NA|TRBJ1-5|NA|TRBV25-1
TGTGCCAGCAGTGAAGGACAGCCGAATCAGCCCCAGCATTTT
CASSEGQPNQPQHF